A selection of T cell receptor beta chains follows, all from one sample in a study of cytomegalovirus exposure and HLA in healthy donors. TCRdb's table, derived via immunoSEQ multiplex PCR, lists solely in-frame clones and lacks some. Of 60,000 to 90,000 clones in the sample, 65% to 70% were seen once. Sequenced input: PBMCs. All receptors come from a man aged 35 to 55 in good health and CMV-seropositive. Each CDR3 is given without its conserved first and last residue.

j_call v_call cdr3_aa
TRBJ2-2 TRBV6-5 ASTWGLINTGELF
TRBJ1-2 TRBV30 AWRGQGRGYT
TRBJ2-5 TRBV7-7 ASSLEGWETQY
TRBJ2-7 TRBV28 ASSFSDRIYEQY
TRBJ2-3 TRBV10-2 ASRTGTSGGVTQY
TRBJ1-1 TRBV5-1 ASSLAANRNTEAF
TRBJ2-3 TRBV18 ASSPPPTDTQY
TRBJ1-2 TRBV30 AWSKETGYGYT
TRBJ2-7 TRBV4-2 ASSPLRGSLAGVDYEQY
TRBJ1-2 TRBV6-5 ASSHRGQGGGYT
TRBJ2-5 TRBV19 ASSIQDIPKETQY
TRBJ2-7 TRBV18 ASSPTGVSYEQY
TRBJ2-7 TRBV7-9 ASSLTANYEQY
TRBJ2-7 TRBV11-2 ASSVGAAGGEQY
TRBJ1-6 TRBV9 ASSVGTGVYNSPLH
TRBJ2-7 TRBV6-5 ASSQDSREQY
TRBJ1-4 TRBV28 ASSLQGASEKLF
TRBJ1-5 TRBV18 ASSPQQGEINQPQH
TRBJ2-1 TRBV14 ASSLIMVANNEQF
TRBJ2-7 TRBV18 ASSPQSRDREY